This T cell receptor (beta chain) was sequenced for a study of shared clonotypes between healthy human individuals. Germline-derived CDR1 and CDR2 are MNHEY and SMNVEV (reference sequence). The V gene end was trimmed by 8 bases and the J gene end by 2 bases; junction bases not matched to a gene: 12. This CDR3 is built from 15 residues. The naive CD8 subset, CD45RO-negative cells positively selected for CCR7, excluded terminally differentiated effector memory CD45RA+ cells. Clones were sequenced by immunoSEQ multiplex PCR, and TCRdb holds only the in-frame ones, with some missing. In the table there are around 2.1 million clones, around 93% of which are singletons.

The chain joins TRBV27 to TRBJ2-7; 7 bases are shared with TRBD2. The receptor comes from a man aged 18 to 35 in good health. Some clones in this sample may be carry-over from other donors' samples. Sequencing was carried out using naive CD8+ T cells from PBMCs. The CDR3 loop reads CASGMGTTRAYEQYF. CDR3 nucleotides: TGTGCCAGCGGAATGGGGACTACTCGGGCCTACGAGCAGTACTTC.